This T cell receptor (beta chain) is drawn from a study of T-cell memory formation after mild COVID-19. Study summary: There were largely donor-specific TCR clusters.

Study-wide findings and caveats: The CD4+ clones that contracted clustered mainly within CM and EM, and the CD8+ clones concentrated in EMRA. Day 15 to 85 contracting clones showed balanced CD4/CD8; later expanders leaned CD4+.

Constant-segment primers served in 5'RACE that generated TCR alpha and TCR beta cDNA libraries bearing sample barcodes and UMIs. MiXCR, applied by TCRdb to the 5' RACE reads, yields one record per CDR3 protein. The data show about 310,000 distinct CDR3 sequences, around 19% seen once. This clonotype was found many times. What it binds is unknown. This CDR3 has 13 residues. CDR1 and CDR2 from the germline V gene are DFQATT and SNEGSKA (reference sequence). Trimming took 3 bases from V and 0 from J, leaving 6 bases between them. Sequenced material: PBMCs or a T cell subset sorted from them (not recorded which). The receptor comes from a man aged 18 to 30 who had mild COVID-19 (a few samples of this study predate the infection). Cell type and time point are not known. The chain joins TRBV20-1 to TRBJ1-5, with D unresolved. This chain's CDR3 is CSASPDSNQPQHF. DNA of the CDR3: TGCAGTGCTAGTCCGGATAGCAATCAGCCCCAGCATTTT.